The 4 T cell receptor beta chains presented below share a single source sample, sequenced in a study of blood T cell repertoires in COVID-19 (dated by TCRdb to about 2020). Libraries were made using the immunoSEQ multiplex PCR assay. TCRdb carries this immuneACCESS record with in-frame sequences only. Its versions omit some clonotypes, under half of them owing to an unresolved V gene in the studies checked, with the rest unexplained. In all, the sample holds 55,000 to 60,000 clones, and about 80% of those were seen once. Clones ranked in the top ten supply roughly a fifth of the sample. The sample comprised peripheral blood. The receptors shown here come from a man between 50 and 59 years old with active or convalescent COVID-19.

The V call is TRBV19, the J call TRBJ1-1; 9 positions agree with TRBD1. The germline V gene encodes CDR1 LNHDA and CDR2 SQIVND (reference sequence). The CDR3 runs 15 residues. J lost 0 bases, V lost 5 bases, and 4 bases had no gene match. CDR3 amino acids: CASSFTGGLNTEAFF. CDR3 DNA: TGTGCCAGTAGTTTTACAGGGGGCCTGAACACTGAAGCTTTCTTT.

The V call is TRBV5-1, the J call TRBJ1-1; a possible D gene is TRBD1 (5 bases). The V and J ends lost 1 base and 2 bases respectively, with 15 bases between them. Germline V gives CDR1 SGHRS, CDR2 YFSETQ. This CDR3 is built from 16 residues. The DNA for the CDR3 is TGCGCCAGCAGCTTGTATGGGGGAGGGGTCAACACTGAAGCTTTCTTT. It is translated as CASSLYGGGVNTEAFF.

This chain uses TRBV5-6 with TRBJ1-1, with no clear D. Germline values: CDR1 SGHDT, CDR2 YYEEEE. The CDR3 totals 13 residues. Between the trimmed V and J ends, which lost 5 bases and 6 bases, there was a span of 14 bases. In nucleotides, the CDR3 is TGTGCCAGCAGACCCGACGGGGAAGCTGAAGCTTTCTTT. Translating it yields CASRPDGEAEAFF.

This clone was counted a few times. This chain links TRBV6-5 with TRBJ2-6; D call uncertain. The CDR3 has 14 amino acids. Germline V gene data show CDR1 as MNHEY and CDR2 as SVGAGI. The V gene lost 5 bases and the J gene lost 0 bases, with 5 bases spanning the gap. The CDR3 reads CASSRYSGANVLTF. The CDR3 DNA is TGTGCCAGCAGTCGCTACTCTGGGGCCAACGTCCTGACTTTC.